This T cell receptor (beta chain) was captured by sequencing in a study of blood T cell repertoires in COVID-19 (dated by TCRdb to between 2020 and 2021). In the study overall: Samples covering the acute and convalescent phases of COVID-19 were provided by collaborators in the United States, Italy and Spain. The material from the prospective study consisted of cDNA or gDNA derived from T cells, B-cell-depleted T cells, or PBMCs. Subjects who had been exposed to COVID-19, were actively infected with it, or had recovered from it provided the deeply sampled blood TCRbeta repertoires that made up the dataset. The repertoires were released in a freely available public database meant as a resource for research on the immune response to SARS-CoV-2. The samples were drawn from the first 160 participants of the ongoing ImmuneRACE study and from 1,254 subjects provided by 6 global collaborators. The sample metadata nearly always contained a de-identified subject ID, COVID-19 status, age in years and sex. HLA class I and class II types, where available, came from metadata supplied by the sample provider rather than from assay-based typing. Overall results and qualifications from the work: The quantity of clinical and demographic metadata differed by source and by participant and was supplied without curation.

TCRbeta CDR3 regions were amplified from genomic DNA using the immunoSEQ Assay, a bias-controlled multiplex PCR. The original methods were these. The number of nucleated cells in each sample was estimated from the amplification of reference gene primers within the assay. To quantify the absolute abundance of each unique TCRbeta CDR3 rearrangement, sequence reads were collapsed and filtered. For each sample, productive Simpson clonality was calculated by taking the square root of Simpson's diversity index across productive rearrangements. TCRdb limited this immuneACCESS table to in-frame rearrangements with V and J called. A share of clones is missing; checked studies link under half to unresolved V genes, and the rest is unexplained. The V and J calls and clone size come from that table; D and trimming were worked out from the DNA. In all, the sample holds 150,000 to 200,000 clones, and roughly 82% of those were seen once. The top ten clonotypes cover 11% of the sample.

The V end loses 0 bases and the J end loses 6 bases, and a stretch of 12 bases separates them. The CDR3 contains 14 residues, cysteine and phenylalanine counted. Here the CDR3 DNA is all that survives: 42 bases in frame from base 1. The germline V gene (reference sequence) supplies CDR1 LNHDA and CDR2 SQIVND. Enrolling through a virtual design, the prospective study's participants ranged in age from roughly 18 to 89 years and lived across some 22 United States geographic areas. Cohort assignment in the prospective study relied on participant-reported clinical history from a screening survey and a study questionnaire. Recovered participants in ImmuneRACE Cohort 3 were defined by two consecutive negative NP/OP PCR tests, clearance by a healthcare professional, or resolution of symptoms. In the prospective study, whole blood, serum and a nasopharyngeal or oropharyngeal swab were collected from each participant by mobile phlebotomists. Additional blood draws and questionnaires over an approximately 2-month period could optionally be provided by prospective study participants. Before DNA extraction, blood samples from the prospective study were shipped at room temperature or frozen.

With regard to this clone: What this receptor recognizes is not known. Within one base of it there is no much larger clone, and no base qualities were kept.

Recombination linked TRBV19 to TRBJ2-7; the D gene is unclear. The sequence derives from a man aged 45-65 years who had recovered from COVID-19. The specimen sequenced was PBMCs or T cells enriched from blood (not recorded which). The CDR3 protein is CASSIDIFGGEQYF. The DNA reads as follows: TGTGCCAGTAGTATAGACATTTTCGGCGGCGAGCAGTACTTC.